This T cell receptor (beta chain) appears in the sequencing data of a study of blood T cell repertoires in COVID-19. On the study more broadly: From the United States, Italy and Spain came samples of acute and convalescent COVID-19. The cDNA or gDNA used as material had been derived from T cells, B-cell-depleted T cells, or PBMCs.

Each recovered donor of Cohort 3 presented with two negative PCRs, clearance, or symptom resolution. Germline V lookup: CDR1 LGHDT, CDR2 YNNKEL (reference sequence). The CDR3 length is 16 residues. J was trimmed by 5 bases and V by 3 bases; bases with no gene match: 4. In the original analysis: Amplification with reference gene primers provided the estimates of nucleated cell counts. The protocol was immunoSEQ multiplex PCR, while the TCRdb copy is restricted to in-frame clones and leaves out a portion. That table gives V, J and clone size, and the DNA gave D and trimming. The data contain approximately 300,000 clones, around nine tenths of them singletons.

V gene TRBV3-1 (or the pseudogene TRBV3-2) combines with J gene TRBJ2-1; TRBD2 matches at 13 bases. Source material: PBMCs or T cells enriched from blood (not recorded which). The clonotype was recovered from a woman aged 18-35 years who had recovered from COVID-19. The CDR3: CASSQLLAGGDNEQFF. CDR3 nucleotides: TGTGCCAGCAGCCAGTTACTAGCGGGAGGGGACAATGAGCAGTTCTTC.